The TCR beta chain under discussion was sequenced for a study of blood T cell repertoires in COVID-19. Study context: Sites in the United States, Italy and Spain provided acute and convalescent COVID-19 samples. The analysed material was cDNA or gDNA that came from T cells, B-cell-depleted T cells, or PBMCs.

Profiling relied on immunoSEQ multiplex PCR, and the TCRdb table lists in-frame clones only, not all of them. The sample lists 56,000 or so clones, 65% to 85% seen once, with 4.5% to 7% in the top ten. The ends were cut back, 5 bases at V and 11 bases at J, with 15 bases in the middle. The CDR3 length is 11 residues. CDR1 and CDR2 (germline): SQVTM, ANQGSEA. The sample was peripheral blood. This chain links TRBV29-1 with TRBJ1-1; D remains ambiguous. This receptor was taken from a woman in her 70s with acute or convalescent COVID-19. The CDR3 bases are TGCAGCGTTCATAGTAGCCAAAGGGCTTTCTTT. Translation gives CSVHSSQRAFF.